The 26 T cell receptor beta chains below were found in one sample sequenced in a study of blood T cell repertoires in COVID-19. Using immunoSEQ multiplex PCR, the repertoire was profiled, and TCRdb retains in-frame clones only, with some absent. The sample contains under 150,000 clones, 87% of which appear only once. The specimen sequenced was peripheral blood. The receptors originated from a woman in her thirties or forties with acute or convalescent COVID-19.

The chain joins TRBV6-6 to TRBJ1-1; D is uncertain. V was pared by 2 bases and J by 1 base, with 8 bases between. Germline V CDR1 and CDR2: MNHNY, SVGAGI (reference sequence). The CDR3 is 14 amino acids. The CDR3 loop reads CASSYPEGNTEAFF. The CDR3 region has the DNA TGTGCCAGCAGTTACCCCGAGGGGAACACTGAAGCTTTCTTT.

The rearrangement joins TRBV9 to TRBJ1-2; 8 positions match TRBD1. CDR1 SGDLS and CDR2 YYNGEE come from the germline V gene. There are 17 residues in the CDR3. Trimming at V came to 4 bases and at J to 6 bases, leaving 17 bases not matched to a gene. CDR3 in amino acids: CASSTGQGGGYYDGYTF. The CDR3 DNA reads as TGTGCCAGCAGCACCGGACAGGGAGGTGGTTACTACGATGGCTACACCTTC.

In its sample, this clone was seen a few times. The chain joins TRBV27 to TRBJ2-3, with a tentative D call TRBD2 (6 bases). The V gene lost 6 bases and the J gene lost 6 bases, with 13 bases spanning the gap. Per the germline V gene, CDR1 is MNHEY and CDR2 is SMNVEV (reference sequence). The CDR3 consists of 13 residues. In DNA, the CDR3 is TGTGCCAGCAGCTCAGGCGGGGTTGATACGCAGTATTTT. This sequence encodes CASSSGGVDTQYF.

The CDR3 reads CASSYPNRDSFYGYTF. For the CDR3, the DNA is TGTGCCAGCAGTTACCCAAATAGGGACAGCTTCTATGGCTACACCTTC. The V call is TRBV6-6, the J call TRBJ1-2, with TRBD1 identical over 7 bases. The CDR3 loop spans 16 amino acids. Unmatched junction bases numbered 10, after V lost 2 bases and J lost 4 bases. Looked up from germline, CDR1 is MNHNY and CDR2 is SVGAGI (reference sequence).

The chain employs TRBV30 and TRBJ2-3, with TRBD2 identical over 11 bases. The germline V gene has CDR1 GTSNPN and CDR2 SVGIG (reference sequence). Trimming removed 7 bases from V and 2 bases from J; junction bases left unmatched: 5. The CDR3 sequence is 14 residues long. This chain's CDR3 is CALTSGSTTDTQYF. DNA of the CDR3: TGTGCCTTAACTAGCGGGAGCACCACAGATACGCAGTATTTT.

The sample holds one count of this clone. J is TRBJ1-2 and V is TRBV23-1, with D hard to call. TRBV23-1 is known as an ORF, though its function is uncertain. This CDR3 has 16 amino acids. V lost 7 bases and J lost 5, with 23 bases in between. CDR3 coding DNA: TGCGCCAGCACCCAACGGGAGGAACCGACCGGGTATGGCTACACCTTC. This codes for CASTQREEPTGYGYTF.

The rearrangement links TRBV3-1 (or the pseudogene TRBV3-2) to TRBJ1-3; 7 nucleotides align to TRBD1. The CDR3 runs 15 residues. J was trimmed by 0 bases and V by 3 bases; bases with no gene match: 2. From germline, CDR1 is LGHDT and CDR2 YNNKEL (reference sequence). The CDR3 protein is CASSQTGSSGNTIYF. CDR3 DNA sequence: TGTGCCAGCAGCCAGACAGGGAGCTCTGGAAACACCATATATTTT.

This sequence joins TRBV7-9 and TRBJ2-7, with 7 nucleotides matching TRBD1. Germline assignment: CDR1 SEHNR and CDR2 FQNEAQ (reference sequence). Germline trimming cut 4 bases from V and 4 bases from J; bases unmatched to any gene: 16. The CDR3 has 17 residues. CDR3: CASSSVPGTVEEYEQYF. The CDR3 DNA is TGTGCCAGCAGCTCCGTTCCCGGGACAGTAGAAGAGTACGAGCAGTACTTC.

This chain connects TRBV7-8 to TRBJ2-5; TRBD2 agrees at 11 bases. This CDR3 is 19 amino acids long. V shed 4 bases, J shed 1 base, and the junction held 14 bases outside the gene matches. Germline values: CDR1 SGHVS, CDR2 FQNEAQ. The CDR3 protein is CASSSRVIAGGRGQETQYF. The CDR3 coding sequence is TGTGCCAGCAGCTCAAGGGTGATAGCGGGGGGGCGAGGCCAAGAGACCCAGTACTTC. The full variable domain, in which reference TRBV7-8 and TRBJ2-5 provide the parts outside the CDR3, is GAGVSQSPRYKVAKRGQDVALRCDPISGHVSLFWYQQALGQGPEFLTYFQNEAQLDKSGLPSDRFFAERPEGSVSTLKIQRTQQEDSAVYLCASSSRVIAGGRGQETQYFGPGTRLLVL.

The CDR3 here is CASSPPEGKVGGYTF. The CDR3 nucleotides read TGTGCCAGCTCACCACCGGAGGGTAAGGTCGGTGGCTACACCTTC. This chain links TRBV18 with TRBJ1-2; no clear D gene. This CDR3 has 15 amino acids. Trimming removed 0 bases from V and 7 bases from J, with 15 bases in between. Germline CDR1 KGHSH, CDR2 LQKENI.

This clone was found once. CDR3 amino acids: CAIKGGQFYGYTF. The CDR3 DNA reads as TGTGCCATCAAGGGAGGCCAGTTCTATGGCTACACCTTC. V is TRBV10-3 and J is TRBJ1-2; unclear D gene. V was cut by 7 bases and J by 4 bases, with 13 bases left in between. The CDR3 runs 13 residues. CDR1 and CDR2 (germline): ENHRY, SYGVKD.

The rearrangement links TRBV6-4 to TRBJ2-2, with 10 bases matching TRBD2. With V trimmed by 8 bases and J by 7 bases, 19 bases remained unmatched. This CDR3 is built from 18 residues. Germline CDR1 is MRHNA and CDR2 is SNTAGT. This chain's CDR3 is CASSREREGLELGGELFF. CDR3 nucleotides: TGTGCCAGCTCCCGAGAGCGGGAGGGCCTAGAATTGGGCGGGGAGCTGTTTTTT.

The chain carries TRBV30 and TRBJ2-1, with TRBD2 matching over 8 bases. Trimming removed 3 bases from V and 2 bases from J; junction bases left unmatched: 12. Germline CDR1 reads GTSNPN; CDR2 reads SVGIG (reference sequence). The CDR3 extends over 17 amino acids. The CDR3 bases are TGTGCCTGGAGATCCATTTCGGGACTAGTGCCCTACAATGAGCAGTTCTTC. Its translation: CAWRSISGLVPYNEQFF.

V is TRBV14 and J is TRBJ2-7; tentative D call: TRBD1 (6 bases). Per germline, CDR1 SGHDN and CDR2 FVKESK. CDR3 length: 14 amino acids. V gave up 4 bases and J gave up 3 bases, with 13 bases separating them. CDR3 sequence reads: CASSLGQPDYEQYF. For the CDR3, the DNA is TGTGCCAGCAGCCTTGGACAGCCTGACTACGAGCAGTACTTC. The full variable domain, its missing parts supplied by reference TRBV14 and TRBJ2-7, is EAGVTQFPSHSVIEKGQTVTLRCDPISGHDNLYWYRRVMGKEIKFLLHFVKESKQDESGMPNNRFLAERTGGTYSTLKVQPAELEDSGVYFCASSLGQPDYEQYFGPGTRLTVT.

This chain joins TRBV20-1 and TRBJ1-4, with D possibly matching TRBD1 (6 bases). Germline CDR1 reads DFQATT; CDR2 reads SNEGSKA (reference sequence). Between the trimmed V and J ends, which lost 3 bases and 9 bases, there was a span of 17 bases. This CDR3 has 14 amino acids. The CDR3 sequence is CSASGGLGLQKLFF. The CDR3 DNA follows: TGCAGTGCTAGTGGGGGCCTGGGCCTCCAAAAACTGTTTTTT.

This chain links TRBV19 with TRBJ2-1; D remains unclear. The CDR3 has 14 residues. The germline V gene has CDR1 LNHDA and CDR2 SQIVND (reference sequence). V lost 6 bases and J lost 0, with 9 bases in between. CDR3 DNA sequence: TGTGCCAGTAGCCGCGAGAGCTCCTACAATGAGCAGTTCTTC. This codes for CASSRESSYNEQFF.

This rearrangement joins TRBV30 to TRBJ2-1, with D possibly being TRBD1 (5 bases). The germline CDR1 and CDR2 sequences are GTSNPN and SVGIG (reference sequence). V gave up 2 bases and J gave up 4 bases, with 15 bases separating them. The CDR3 is 15 amino acids. CDR3 residues: CAWSKGMRRYNEQFF. In nucleotides, the CDR3 is TGTGCCTGGAGTAAGGGGATGAGACGGTACAATGAGCAGTTCTTC.

The chain couples TRBV27 to TRBJ2-2; D may be TRBD2 (5 bases). CDR3 length: 17 amino acids. V was cut by 0 bases and J by 4 bases, with 15 bases left in between. Germline V CDR1 and CDR2: MNHEY, SMNVEV (reference sequence). CDR3 amino acids: CASSLSAASQRTGELFF. The CDR3, as DNA: TGTGCCAGCAGTTTATCAGCGGCTAGCCAGCGCACCGGGGAGCTGTTTTTT.

The V and J genes are TRBV27 and TRBJ2-6; 7 bases are shared with TRBD1. The ends lost 6 bases at V and 4 bases at J; junction bases unmatched: 12. CDR3 length equals 17 residues. Germline V gene sequence: CDR1 MNHEY, CDR2 SMNVEV (reference sequence). The CDR3 here is CASRSGGVSSGANVLTF. The CDR3 region has the DNA TGTGCCAGCAGATCAGGGGGAGTCTCCTCAGGGGCCAACGTCCTGACTTTC.

The chain uses TRBV7-2 and TRBJ1-3; the D is unclear. In germline, CDR1 is SGHTA, CDR2 FQGNSA. The CDR3 consists of 14 residues. Trimming left V 4 bases short and J 0 bases short, with 7 bases between. The CDR3 protein is CASSSYSSGNTIYF. As DNA, the CDR3 is TGTGCCAGCAGCTCTTACAGCTCTGGAAACACCATATATTTT.

This rearrangement joins TRBV7-8 to TRBJ2-7; TRBD2 matches 8 bases. The CDR3 sequence is 15 residues long. The V gene end was trimmed by 1 base and the J gene end by 2 bases; junction bases not matched to a gene: 4. From germline, CDR1 is SGHVS and CDR2 FQNEAQ. The CDR3 DNA reads as TGTGCCAGCAGCTTAGGGGTAGCGGGGACCTACGAGCAGTACTTC. Translated: CASSLGVAGTYEQYF.

The V call is TRBV5-6, the J call TRBJ2-7, with TRBD1 matching 10 bases. CDR1 is SGHDT and CDR2 is YYEEEE in the germline V gene. The V and J ends lost 4 bases and 3 bases, in that order; junction bases with no gene match: 10. The CDR3 has 16 amino acids. This CDR3 reads CASSPTGGRLYYEQYF. As DNA, the CDR3 is TGTGCCAGCAGCCCGACAGGGGGCCGCCTCTACTACGAGCAGTACTTC.

This clone has only a few counts. V is TRBV30 and J is TRBJ1-1; 9 bases match TRBD1. The CDR3 runs to 13 residues. Germline CDR1 is GTSNPN and CDR2 is SVGIG (reference sequence). Trimming at V came to 5 bases and at J to 1 base, leaving 2 bases not matched to a gene. CDR3 nucleotide sequence: TGTGCCTGGGAGGGACAGGGGAACACTGAAGCTTTCTTT. It codes for CAWEGQGNTEAFF.

J is TRBJ2-7 and V is TRBV4-3; maybe TRBD2 (6 bases). Germline assignment: CDR1 LGHNA and CDR2 YSLEER. This CDR3 is built from 13 residues. V was clipped by 3 bases and J by 6 bases, with 12 bases between them. CDR3 sequence reads: CASSQIVGGEQYF. CDR3 in DNA: TGCGCCAGCAGCCAGATCGTCGGGGGCGAGCAGTACTTC.

This chain links TRBV4-1 with TRBJ2-7; a possible D gene is TRBD1 (6 bases). There are 13 residues in the CDR3. The germline V gene has CDR1 MGHRA and CDR2 YSYEKL. The ends were cut back, 4 bases at V and 1 base at J, with 8 bases in the middle. In DNA, the CDR3 is TGCGCCAGCAGCCTACAGGGTTCCTACGAGCAGTACTTC. It translates to CASSLQGSYEQYF.

This chain uses TRBV19 with TRBJ1-2; 7 bases fit TRBD1. The CDR3 is made up of 13 amino acids. The germline V gene has CDR1 LNHDA and CDR2 SQIVND (reference sequence). Unmatched junction bases numbered 7, after V lost 4 bases and J lost 8 bases. This CDR3 reads CASSRTTGSGYTF. DNA of the CDR3: TGTGCCAGTAGTAGGACGACAGGGAGCGGCTACACCTTC.